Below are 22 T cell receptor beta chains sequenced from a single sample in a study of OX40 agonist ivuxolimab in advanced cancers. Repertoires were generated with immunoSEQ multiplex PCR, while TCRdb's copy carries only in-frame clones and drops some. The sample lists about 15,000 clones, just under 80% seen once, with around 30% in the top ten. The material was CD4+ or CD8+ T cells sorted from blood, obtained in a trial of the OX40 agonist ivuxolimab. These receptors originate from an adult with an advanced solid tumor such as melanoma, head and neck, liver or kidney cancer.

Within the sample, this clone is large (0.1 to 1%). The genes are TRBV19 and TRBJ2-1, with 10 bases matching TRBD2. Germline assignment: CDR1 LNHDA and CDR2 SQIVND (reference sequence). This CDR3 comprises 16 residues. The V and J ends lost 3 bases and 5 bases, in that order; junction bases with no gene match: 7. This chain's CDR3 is CASSMGLAGADNEQFF. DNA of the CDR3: TGTGCCAGTAGTATGGGCCTAGCGGGAGCCGACAATGAGCAGTTCTTC. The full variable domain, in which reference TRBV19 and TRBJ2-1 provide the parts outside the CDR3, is DGGITQSPKYLFRKEGQNVTLSCEQNLNHDAMYWYRQDPGQGLRLIYYSQIVNDFQKGDIAEGYSVSREKKESFPLTVTSAQKNPTAFYLCASSMGLAGADNEQFFGPGTRLTVL.

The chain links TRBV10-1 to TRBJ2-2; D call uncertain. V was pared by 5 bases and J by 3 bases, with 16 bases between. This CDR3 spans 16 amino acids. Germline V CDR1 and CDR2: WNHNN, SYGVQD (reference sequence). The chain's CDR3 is CASSYYRGGDTGELFF. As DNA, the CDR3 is TGCGCCAGCAGTTACTACAGAGGCGGCGACACCGGGGAGCTGTTTTTT.

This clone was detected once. The CDR3 protein is CASSPTAGTGDTDTQYF. CDR3 coding DNA: TGTGCCAGCTCACCAACGGCGGGGACAGGGGACACAGATACGCAGTATTTT. The chain is built from TRBV18 and TRBJ2-3; 10 bases fit TRBD1. The CDR3 runs to 17 residues. V lost 2 bases and J lost 2; bases outside the gene matches: 7. Germline CDR1 KGHSH, CDR2 LQKENI.

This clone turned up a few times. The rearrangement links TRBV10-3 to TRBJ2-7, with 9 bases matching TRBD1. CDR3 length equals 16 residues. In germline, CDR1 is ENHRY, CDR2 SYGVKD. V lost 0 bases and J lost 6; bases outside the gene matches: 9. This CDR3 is CAISESGGQGTGEQYF. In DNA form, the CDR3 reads TGTGCCATCAGTGAGTCGGGGGGACAGGGCACCGGCGAGCAGTACTTC.

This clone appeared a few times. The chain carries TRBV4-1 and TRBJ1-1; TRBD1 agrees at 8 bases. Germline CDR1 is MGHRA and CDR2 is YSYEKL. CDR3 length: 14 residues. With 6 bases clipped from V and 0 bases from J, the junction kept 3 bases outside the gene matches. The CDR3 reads CASSLDRVNTEAFF. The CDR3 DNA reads TGCGCCAGCAGTTTGGACAGGGTGAACACTGAAGCTTTCTTT.

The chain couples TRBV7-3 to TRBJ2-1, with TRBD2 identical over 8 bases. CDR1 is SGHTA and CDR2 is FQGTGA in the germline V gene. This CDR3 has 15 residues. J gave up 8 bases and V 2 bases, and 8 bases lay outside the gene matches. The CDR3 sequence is CASSLFLAGRDEQFF. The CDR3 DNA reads TGTGCCAGCAGCTTATTCTTAGCGGGGAGGGATGAGCAGTTCTTC.

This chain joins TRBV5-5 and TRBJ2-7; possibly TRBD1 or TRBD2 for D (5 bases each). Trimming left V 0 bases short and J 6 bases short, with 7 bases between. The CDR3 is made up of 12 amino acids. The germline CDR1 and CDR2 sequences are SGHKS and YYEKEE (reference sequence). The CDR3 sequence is CASSLAGGEQYF. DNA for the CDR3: TGTGCCAGCAGCTTGGCTGGGGGCGAGCAGTACTTC.

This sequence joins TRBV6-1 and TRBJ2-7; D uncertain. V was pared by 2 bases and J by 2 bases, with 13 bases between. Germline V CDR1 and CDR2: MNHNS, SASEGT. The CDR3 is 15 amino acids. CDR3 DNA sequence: TGTGCCAGCAGTGAACCCAGGCACCATCCCTACGAGCAGTACTTC. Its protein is CASSEPRHHPYEQYF.

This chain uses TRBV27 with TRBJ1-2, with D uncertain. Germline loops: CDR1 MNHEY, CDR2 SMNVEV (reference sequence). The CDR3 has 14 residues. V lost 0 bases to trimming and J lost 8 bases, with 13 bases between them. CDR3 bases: TGTGCCAGCAGTTTATCCGGCATGGTGGGCGGCTACACCTTC. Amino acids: CASSLSGMVGGYTF.

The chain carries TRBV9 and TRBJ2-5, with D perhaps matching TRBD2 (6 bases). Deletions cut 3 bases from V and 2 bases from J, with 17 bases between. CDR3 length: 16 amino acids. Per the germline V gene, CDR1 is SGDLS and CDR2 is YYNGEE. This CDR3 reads CASSAPEREAQETQYF. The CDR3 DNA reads TGTGCCAGCAGCGCCCCGGAGAGGGAGGCACAAGAGACCCAGTACTTC.

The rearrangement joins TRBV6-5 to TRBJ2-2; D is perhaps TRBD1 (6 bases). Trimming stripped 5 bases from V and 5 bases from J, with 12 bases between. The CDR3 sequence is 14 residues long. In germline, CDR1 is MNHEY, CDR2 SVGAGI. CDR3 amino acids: CASSRAGATGELFF. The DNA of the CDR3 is TGTGCCAGCAGTCGGGCAGGGGCGACCGGGGAGCTGTTTTTT.

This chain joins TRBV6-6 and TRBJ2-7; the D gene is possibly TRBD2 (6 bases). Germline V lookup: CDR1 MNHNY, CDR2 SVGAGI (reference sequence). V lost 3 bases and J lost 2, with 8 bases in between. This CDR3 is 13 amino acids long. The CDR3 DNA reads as TGTGCCAGCAGTTATAGCGGAACCTACGAGCAGTACTTC. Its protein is CASSYSGTYEQYF.

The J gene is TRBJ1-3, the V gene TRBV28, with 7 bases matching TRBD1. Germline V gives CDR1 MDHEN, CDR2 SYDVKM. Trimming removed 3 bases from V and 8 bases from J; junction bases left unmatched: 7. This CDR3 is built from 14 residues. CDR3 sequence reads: CASSFTGASDTIYF. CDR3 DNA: TGTGCCAGCAGTTTTACAGGGGCCTCGGACACCATATATTTT.

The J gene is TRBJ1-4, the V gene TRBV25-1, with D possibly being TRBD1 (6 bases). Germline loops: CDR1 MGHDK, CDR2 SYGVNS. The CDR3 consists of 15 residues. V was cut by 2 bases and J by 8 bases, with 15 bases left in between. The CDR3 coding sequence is TGTGCCAGCAGTGAACAGGGGAATGAGGGGGAAAAACTGTTTTTT. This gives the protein CASSEQGNEGEKLFF. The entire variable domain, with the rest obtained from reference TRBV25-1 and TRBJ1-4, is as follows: EADIYQTPRYLVIGTGKKITLECSQTMGHDKMYWYQQDPGMELHLIHYSYGVNSTEKGDLSSESTVSRIRTEHFPLTLESARPSHTSQYLCASSEQGNEGEKLFFGSGTQLSVL.

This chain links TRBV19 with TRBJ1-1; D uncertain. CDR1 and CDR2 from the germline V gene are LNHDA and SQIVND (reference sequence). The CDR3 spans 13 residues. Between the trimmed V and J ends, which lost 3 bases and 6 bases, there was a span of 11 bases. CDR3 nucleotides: TGTGCCAGTAGTATTCAGGTTAGCGCTGAAGCTTTCTTT. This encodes CASSIQVSAEAFF.

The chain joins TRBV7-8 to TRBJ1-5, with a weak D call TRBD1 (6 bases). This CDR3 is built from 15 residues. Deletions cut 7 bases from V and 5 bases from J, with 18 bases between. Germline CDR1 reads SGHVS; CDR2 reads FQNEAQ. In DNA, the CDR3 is TGTGCCAGCACCCCATCGAACAGGGTAGATCAGCCCCAGCATTTT. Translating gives CASTPSNRVDQPQHF.

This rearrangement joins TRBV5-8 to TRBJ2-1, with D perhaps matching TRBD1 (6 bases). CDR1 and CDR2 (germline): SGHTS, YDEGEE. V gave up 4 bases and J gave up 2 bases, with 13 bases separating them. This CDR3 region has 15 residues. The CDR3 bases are TGTGCCAGCAGCACACCAGGGGTAGCCTACAATGAGCAGTTCTTC. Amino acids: CASSTPGVAYNEQFF. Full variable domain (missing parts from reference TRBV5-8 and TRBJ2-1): EAGVTQSPTHLIKTRGQQATLRCSPISGHTSVYWYQQALGLGLQFLLWYDEGEERNRGNFPPRFSGRQFPNYSSELNVNALELEDSALYLCASSTPGVAYNEQFFGPGTRLTVL.

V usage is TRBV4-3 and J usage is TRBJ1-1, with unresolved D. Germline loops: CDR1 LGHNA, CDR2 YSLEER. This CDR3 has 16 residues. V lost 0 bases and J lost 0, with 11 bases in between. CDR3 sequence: CASSQEVSYLNTEAFF. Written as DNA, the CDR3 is TGCGCCAGCAGCCAAGAAGTTTCTTATTTGAACACTGAAGCTTTCTTT.

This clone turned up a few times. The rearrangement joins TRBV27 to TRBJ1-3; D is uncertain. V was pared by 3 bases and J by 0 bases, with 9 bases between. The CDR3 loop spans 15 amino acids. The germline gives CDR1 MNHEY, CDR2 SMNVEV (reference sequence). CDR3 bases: TGTGCCAGCAGTTTTGGAGCGAGCTCTGGAAACACCATATATTTT. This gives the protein CASSFGASSGNTIYF.

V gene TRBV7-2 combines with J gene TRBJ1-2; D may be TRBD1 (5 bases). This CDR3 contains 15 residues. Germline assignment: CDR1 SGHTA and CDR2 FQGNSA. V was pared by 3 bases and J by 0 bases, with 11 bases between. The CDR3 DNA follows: TGTGCCAGCAGCTTTGGGGCAGAGACTAACTATGGCTACACCTTC. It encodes CASSFGAETNYGYTF.

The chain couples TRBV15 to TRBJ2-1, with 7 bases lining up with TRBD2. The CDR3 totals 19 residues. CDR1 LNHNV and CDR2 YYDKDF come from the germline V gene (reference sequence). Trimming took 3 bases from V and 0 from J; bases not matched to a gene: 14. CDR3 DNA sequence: TGTGCCACCAGCAGGATAGGGATGTTGCGGGAGTCCTCCTACAATGAGCAGTTCTTC. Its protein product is CATSRIGMLRESSYNEQFF. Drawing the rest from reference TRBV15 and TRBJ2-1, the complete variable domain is DAMVIQNPRYQVTQFGKPVTLSCSQTLNHNVMYWYQQKSSQAPKLLFHYYDKDFNNEADTPDNFQSRRPNTSFCFLDIRSPGLGDTAMYLCATSRIGMLRESSYNEQFFGPGTRLTVL.

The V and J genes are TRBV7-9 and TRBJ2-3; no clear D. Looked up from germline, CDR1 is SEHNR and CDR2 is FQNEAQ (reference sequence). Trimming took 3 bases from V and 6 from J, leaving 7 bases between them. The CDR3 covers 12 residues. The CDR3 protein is CASSFGPDTQYF. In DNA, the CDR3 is TGTGCCAGCAGCTTCGGTCCGGATACGCAGTATTTT.